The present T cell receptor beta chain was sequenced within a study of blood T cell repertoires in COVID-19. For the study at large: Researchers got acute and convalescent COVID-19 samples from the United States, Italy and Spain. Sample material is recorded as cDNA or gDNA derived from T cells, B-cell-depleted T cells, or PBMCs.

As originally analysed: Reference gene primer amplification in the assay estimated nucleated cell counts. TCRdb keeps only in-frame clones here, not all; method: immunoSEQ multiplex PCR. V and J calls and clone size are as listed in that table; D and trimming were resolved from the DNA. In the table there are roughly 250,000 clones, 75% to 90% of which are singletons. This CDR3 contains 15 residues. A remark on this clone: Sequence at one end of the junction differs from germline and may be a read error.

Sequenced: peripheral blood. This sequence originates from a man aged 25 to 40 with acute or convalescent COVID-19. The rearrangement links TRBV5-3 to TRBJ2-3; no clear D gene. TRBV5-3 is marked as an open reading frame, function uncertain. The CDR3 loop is CARSLGLGYDDTQYF. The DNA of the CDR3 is TGTGCCAGAAGCTTGGGGTTGGGCTACGACGATACTCAGTATTTT.